Many counts were recorded for the clone carrying this TCR beta chain. Its antigen is still unknown. The sample is drawn from a study of regulatory T cells in long-lasting Graves disease. Study details: The study counted Graves' disease as persistent given over 5 years of antithyroid drugs and positive TSH receptor antibodies.

General study results and limits: Limited sample numbers may have lowered accuracy. Not thyroid tissue but only peripheral blood was studied.

CDR3 regions were amplified by Arm-PCR using iRepertoire HTBI primers to build TCR beta libraries. TCRdb recomputed calls from the multiplex PCR reads with MiXCR, one row per CDR3 protein. This table has 360,000 or so distinct CDR3 sequences, roughly 23% appearing once. Regarding time point: persistent/refractory GD, antithyroid drugs over 5 years with positive TRAb. From RNA extracted from PBMCs, the TCR library was made. The TCR sequence derives from a woman between 35 and 50 years old with Graves disease. The source was peripheral blood mononuclear cells (PBMCs), collected when the disease was refractory, from a patient treated with antithyroid drugs.

CDR3 in DNA: TGTGCCAGCAGTTTGGATTTGGGGACAGGACAGGGGGATTATCCTTACGAGCAGTACTTC. This encodes CASSLDLGTGQGDYPYEQYF. The chain joins TRBV28 to TRBJ2-7, with 10 nucleotides matching TRBD1. CDR3 length: 20 residues. Germline V gives CDR1 MDHEN, CDR2 SYDVKM. V lost 3 bases to trimming and J lost 4 bases; unmatched junction nucleotides: 21.